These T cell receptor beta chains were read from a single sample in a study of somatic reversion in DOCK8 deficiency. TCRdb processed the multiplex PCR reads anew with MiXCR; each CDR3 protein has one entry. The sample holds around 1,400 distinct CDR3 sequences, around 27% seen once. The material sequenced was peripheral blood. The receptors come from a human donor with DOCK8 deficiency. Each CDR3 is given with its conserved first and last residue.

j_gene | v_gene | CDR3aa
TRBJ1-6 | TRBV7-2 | CASSSGQGNSPLHF
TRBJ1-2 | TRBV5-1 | CASSPDGDGYTF
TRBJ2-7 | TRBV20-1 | CSATARDYEQYF
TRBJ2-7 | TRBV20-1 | CSLEGQKSYEQYF
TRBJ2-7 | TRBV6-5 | CASSHGVTHEQYF
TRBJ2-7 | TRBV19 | CASSTVPAYEQYF
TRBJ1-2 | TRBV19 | CASSPPPIIMDGRGYTF
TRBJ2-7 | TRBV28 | CASSLWMAQSEQYF
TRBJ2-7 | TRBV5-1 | CASSAKQGAPYEQYF
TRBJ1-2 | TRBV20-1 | CSARGVEANYGYTF
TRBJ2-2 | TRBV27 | CASSLVGGSIAGELFF
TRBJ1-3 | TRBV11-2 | CASSDRRVAGNTIYF
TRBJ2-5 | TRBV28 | CASSSLWGQETQYF
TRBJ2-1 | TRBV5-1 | CASSFGLTLSSYNEQFF
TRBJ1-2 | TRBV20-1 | CSAPVSGGPNYGYTF
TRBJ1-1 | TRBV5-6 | CASSLVRRGGNTEAFF
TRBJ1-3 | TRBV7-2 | CASSIVGTAFSGNTIYF
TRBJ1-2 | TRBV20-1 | CSARDMQGSLANYGYTF
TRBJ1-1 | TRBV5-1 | CASRTERSTEAFF
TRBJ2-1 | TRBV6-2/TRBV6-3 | CASRLSSGNEQFF
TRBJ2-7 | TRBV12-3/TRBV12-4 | CASSFRGSLYEQYF
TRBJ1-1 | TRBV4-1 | CASSPLGDGAEAFF
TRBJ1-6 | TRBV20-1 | CSARDLMLTDYNSPLHF
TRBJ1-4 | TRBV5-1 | CASNLDRLGEKLFF
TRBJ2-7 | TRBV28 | CASRLQGSSYEQYF
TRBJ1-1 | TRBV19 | CASSPSGTGATTEAFF
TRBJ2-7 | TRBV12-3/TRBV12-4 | CASSPEAGVTYEQYF
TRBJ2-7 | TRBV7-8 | CASSREGGSYEQYF
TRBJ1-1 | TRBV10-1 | CASSGMGKTEAFF
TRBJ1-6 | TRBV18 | CASSPNTVDNSPLHF
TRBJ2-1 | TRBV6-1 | CASTHRPEGNEQFF
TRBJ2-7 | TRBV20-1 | CSASSGTASYEQYF
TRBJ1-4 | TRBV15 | CATSRDLDGFNEKLFF
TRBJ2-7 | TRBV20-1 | CSARDRAGSSYEQYF
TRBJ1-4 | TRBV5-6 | CASSLVRATNEKLFF
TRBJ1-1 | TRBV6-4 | CASKTSGTLNTEAFF
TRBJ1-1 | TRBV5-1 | CASSMTANTEAFF
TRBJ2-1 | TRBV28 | CASSRLAGGRNEQFF
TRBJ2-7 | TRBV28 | CASSLWRAEPSEQYF
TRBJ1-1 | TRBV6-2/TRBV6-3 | CASSYLIDRPMGAFF
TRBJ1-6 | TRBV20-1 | CSARDRRNNNSPLHF
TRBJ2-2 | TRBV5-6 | CASSLVGLADYTGELFF
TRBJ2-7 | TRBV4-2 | CASSHPDGTYEQYF
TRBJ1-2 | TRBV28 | CTSGGRNYGYTF
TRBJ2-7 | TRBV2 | CASTPTGLAGVYEQYF
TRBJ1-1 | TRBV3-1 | CASSQRTGIPEAFF
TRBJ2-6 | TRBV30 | CAWTGSSGANVLTF